The rows below give T cell receptor beta chains drawn from one sample of a study of CD8+ T cells in alopecia areata. Sequencing was performed with immunoSEQ multiplex PCR; in TCRdb, only in-frame clones are kept and a portion is missing. The table has 7,200 or so clones, 50% to 75% seen once. The sequencing used skin, collected at week 0. These receptors were collected from a human donor with alopecia areata. CDR3s include the opening cysteine and the closing phenylalanine or tryptophan. D genes are given only for firm matches. Expanded clones get a size class; other rows say once, few or many, or leave the size out.

j_call d_call clone_size v_call cdr3_nt cdr3_aa
TRBJ1-5 TRBD1 NA TRBV4-2 TGTGCCAGCAGCGAGGGGACAGCTGATCAGCCCCAGCATTTT CASSEGTADQPQHF
TRBJ2-5 TRBD1 once TRBV5-8 TGTGCCAGCAGCTCCCGGACAGGGGGCATAGAGACCCAGTACTTC CASSSRTGGIETQYF
TRBJ1-1 TRBD1 few TRBV7-2 TGTGCCAGCAGCTTAGGCGGGACAGTGAACACTGAAGCTTTCTTT CASSLGGTVNTEAFF
TRBJ2-3 TRBD1 few TRBV11-2 TGTGCCAGCAGCTTAGAAACCGACAGGGGGAGGAGAGATACGCAGTATTTT CASSLETDRGRRDTQYF
TRBJ2-3 NA NA TRBV9 TGTGCCAGCAGCGTCTTGGGGGGCTCGGGAGATACGCAGTATTTT CASSVLGGSGDTQYF
TRBJ2-3 NA few TRBV6-8 TGTGCCAGCAGTTACTCTAAACAGGGTGGAACAGATACGCAGTATTTT CASSYSKQGGTDTQYF
TRBJ2-5 NA few TRBV7-2 TGTGCCAGCAGCCGAGCTGTGGGGGAGACCCAGTACTTC CASSRAVGETQYF
TRBJ2-6 NA few TRBV6-5 TGTGCCAGCAGTTACGAGTTATCTGGGGCCAACGTCCTGACTTTC CASSYELSGANVLTF
TRBJ2-7 TRBD2 NA TRBV7-2 TGTGCCAGCAGCTTAGGAGGGACTAGGTCGGGCGAGCAGTACTTC CASSLGGTRSGEQYF
TRBJ1-4 NA NA TRBV5-4 TGTGCCAGCAGGGGACCTGATAAGGTACGGAATGAAAAACTGTTTTTT CASRGPDKVRNEKLFF
TRBJ2-3 TRBD2 NA TRBV7-9 TGTGCCAGCAGCTCTAGCGGGAAACATACAGATACGCAGTATTTT CASSSSGKHTDTQYF
TRBJ2-7 NA NA TRBV29-1 TGCAGCGTTGGACGGTTCTACGAGCAGTACTTC CSVGRFYEQYF
TRBJ2-7 TRBD2 few TRBV19 TGTGCCAGTAGTATTAGCGGGGGGCGTATATACGAGCAGTACTTC CASSISGGRIYEQYF
TRBJ2-5 NA once TRBV5-1 TGCGCCAGCAGCCAAGTTCAAGAGACCCAGTACTTC CASSQVQETQYF